Listed here are 3 T cell receptor beta chains from one sample, sequenced in a study of human T cells and chemical hapten exposure. As to time point: patch test 1, 2 weeks after DPC sensitization. Noted treatment: therapeutic diphenylcyclopropenone sensitization with weekly scalp DPC. MiXCR was run by TCRdb on the RACE reads, yielding one entry per CDR3 protein. The repertoire holds under 450,000 distinct CDR3 sequences, with approximately 5.1% as singletons. The material sequenced was whole blood, taken in connection with sensitization to the hapten diphenylcyclopropenone (DPC). These receptors were obtained from a woman in her forties or fifties with alopecia areata. Some clones in this sample may be carry-over from other donors' samples.

This clonotype was counted between two and nine times. The V gene is TRBV6-1, the J gene TRBJ2-7; D remains ambiguous. V was cut by 6 bases and J by 3 bases, with 6 bases left in between. Germline V CDR1 and CDR2: MNHNS, SASEGT. This CDR3 is built from 11 residues. This chain's CDR3 is CASRVDYEQYF. The CDR3 DNA reads as TGTGCCAGCAGAGTAGACTACGAGCAGTACTTC.

In this sample, this clonotype turned up many times. This CDR3 is CASSLATVQETQYF. CDR3 DNA: TGTGCCAGCAGCTTAGCGACAGTCCAAGAGACCCAGTACTTC. The chain couples TRBV7-2 to TRBJ2-5; tentative D call: TRBD1 (5 bases). CDR1 is SGHTA, CDR2 FQGNSA, per germline. V was trimmed by 0 bases and J by 1 base, leaving 6 bases between them. This CDR3 has 14 amino acids.

This clonotype was counted only a few times. The chain links TRBV5-6 to TRBJ1-1; possibly TRBD1 for D (6 bases). Germline V CDR1 and CDR2: SGHDT, YYEEEE. CDR3 length: 14 amino acids. The ends were cut back, 4 bases at V and 1 base at J, with 11 bases in the middle. The CDR3 nucleotides read TGTGCCAGCAGCGCAATGACAGGGAACACTGAAGCTTTCTTT. It yields the protein CASSAMTGNTEAFF.